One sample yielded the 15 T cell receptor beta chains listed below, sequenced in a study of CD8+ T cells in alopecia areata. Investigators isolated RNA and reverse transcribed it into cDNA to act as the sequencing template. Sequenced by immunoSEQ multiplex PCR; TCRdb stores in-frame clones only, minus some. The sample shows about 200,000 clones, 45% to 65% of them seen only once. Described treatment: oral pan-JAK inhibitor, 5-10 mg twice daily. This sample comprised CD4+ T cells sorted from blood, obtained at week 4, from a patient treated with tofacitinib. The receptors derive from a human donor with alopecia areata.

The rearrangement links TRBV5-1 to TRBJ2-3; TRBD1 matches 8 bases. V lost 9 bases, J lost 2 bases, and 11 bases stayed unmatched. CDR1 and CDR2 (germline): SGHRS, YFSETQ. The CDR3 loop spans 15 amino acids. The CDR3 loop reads CANQLTGGPTDTQYF. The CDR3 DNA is TGCGCCAACCAATTAACAGGGGGTCCCACAGATACGCAGTATTTT.

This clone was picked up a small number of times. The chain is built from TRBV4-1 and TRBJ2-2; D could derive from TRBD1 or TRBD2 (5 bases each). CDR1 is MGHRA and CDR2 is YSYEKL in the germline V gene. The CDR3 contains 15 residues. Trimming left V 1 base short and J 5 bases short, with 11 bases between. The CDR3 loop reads CASSQGSGQTGELFF. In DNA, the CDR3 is TGCGCCAGCAGCCAAGGATCGGGGCAGACCGGGGAGCTGTTTTTT.

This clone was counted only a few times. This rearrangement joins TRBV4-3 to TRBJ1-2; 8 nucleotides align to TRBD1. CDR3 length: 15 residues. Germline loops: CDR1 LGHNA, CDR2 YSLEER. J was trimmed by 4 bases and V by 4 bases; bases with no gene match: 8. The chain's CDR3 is CASSPSRTGSYGYTF. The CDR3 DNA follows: TGCGCCAGCAGCCCTTCCCGGACAGGGAGCTATGGCTACACCTTC.

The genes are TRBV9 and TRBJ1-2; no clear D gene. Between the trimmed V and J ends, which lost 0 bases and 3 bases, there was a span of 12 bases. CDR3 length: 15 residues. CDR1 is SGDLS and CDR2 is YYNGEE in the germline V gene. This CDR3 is CASSVGRGLDYGYTF. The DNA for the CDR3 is TGTGCCAGCAGCGTAGGACGCGGGCTGGACTATGGCTACACCTTC.

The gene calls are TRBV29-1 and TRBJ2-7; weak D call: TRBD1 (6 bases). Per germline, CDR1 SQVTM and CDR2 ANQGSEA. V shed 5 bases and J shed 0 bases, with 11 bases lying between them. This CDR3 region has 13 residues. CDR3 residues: CSVLGTPSYEQYF. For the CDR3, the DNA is TGCAGCGTTCTGGGGACACCCTCCTACGAGCAGTACTTC.

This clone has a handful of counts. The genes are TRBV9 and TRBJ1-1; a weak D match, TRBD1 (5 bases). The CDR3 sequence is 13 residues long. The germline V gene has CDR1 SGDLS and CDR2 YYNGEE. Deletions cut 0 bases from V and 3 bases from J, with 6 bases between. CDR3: CASSVEGDTEAFF. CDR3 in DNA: TGTGCCAGCAGCGTAGAAGGGGACACTGAAGCTTTCTTT.

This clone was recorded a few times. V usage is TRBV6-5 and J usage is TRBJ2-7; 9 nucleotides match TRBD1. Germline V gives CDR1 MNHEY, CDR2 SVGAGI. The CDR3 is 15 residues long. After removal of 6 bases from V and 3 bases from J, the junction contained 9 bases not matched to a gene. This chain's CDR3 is CASRPGQGSYYEQYF. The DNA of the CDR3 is TGTGCCAGCAGACCTGGACAGGGGTCCTACTACGAGCAGTACTTC.

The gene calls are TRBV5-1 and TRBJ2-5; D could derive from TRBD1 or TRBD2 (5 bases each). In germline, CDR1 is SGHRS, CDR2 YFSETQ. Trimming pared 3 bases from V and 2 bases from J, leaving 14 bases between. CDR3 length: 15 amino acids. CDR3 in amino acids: CASSWTGREQETQYF. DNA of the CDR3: TGCGCCAGCAGCTGGACGGGACGGGAACAAGAGACCCAGTACTTC. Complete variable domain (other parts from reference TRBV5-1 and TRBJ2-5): KAGVTQTPRYLIKTRGQQVTLSCSPISGHRSVSWYQQTPGQGLQFLFEYFSETQRNKGNFPGRFSGRQFSNSRSEMNVSTLELGDSALYLCASSWTGREQETQYFGPGTRLLVL.

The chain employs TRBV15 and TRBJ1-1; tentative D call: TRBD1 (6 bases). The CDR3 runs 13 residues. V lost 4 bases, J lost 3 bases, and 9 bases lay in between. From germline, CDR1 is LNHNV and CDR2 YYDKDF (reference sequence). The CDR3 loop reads CATSNRVDTEAFF. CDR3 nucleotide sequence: TGTGCCACCAGCAACAGGGTCGACACTGAAGCTTTCTTT.

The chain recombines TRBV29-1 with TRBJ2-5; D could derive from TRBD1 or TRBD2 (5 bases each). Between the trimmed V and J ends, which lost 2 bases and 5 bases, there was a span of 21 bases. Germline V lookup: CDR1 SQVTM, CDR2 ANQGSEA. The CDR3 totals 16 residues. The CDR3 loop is CSVESARAEEGETQYF. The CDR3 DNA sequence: TGCAGCGTTGAATCCGCTAGGGCTGAAGAGGGGGAGACCCAGTACTTC.

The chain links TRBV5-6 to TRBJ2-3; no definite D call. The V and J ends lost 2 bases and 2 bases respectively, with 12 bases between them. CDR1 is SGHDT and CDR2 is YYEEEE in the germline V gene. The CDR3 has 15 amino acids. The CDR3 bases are TGTGCCAGCAGCTTATCCCGTCCTTCCACAGATACGCAGTATTTT. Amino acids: CASSLSRPSTDTQYF.

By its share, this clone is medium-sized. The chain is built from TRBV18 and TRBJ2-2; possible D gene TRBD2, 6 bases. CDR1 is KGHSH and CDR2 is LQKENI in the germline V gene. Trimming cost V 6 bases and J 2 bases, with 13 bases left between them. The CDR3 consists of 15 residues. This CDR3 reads CASSSGDSNTGELFF. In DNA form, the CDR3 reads TGTGCCAGCTCGTCGGGAGACAGCAACACCGGGGAGCTGTTTTTT.

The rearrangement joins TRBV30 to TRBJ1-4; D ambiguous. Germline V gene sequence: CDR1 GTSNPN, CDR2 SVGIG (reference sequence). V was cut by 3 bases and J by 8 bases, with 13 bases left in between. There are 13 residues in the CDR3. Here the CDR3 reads CAWRVSSGEKLFF. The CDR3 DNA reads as TGTGCCTGGAGGGTCTCGAGCGGGGAAAAACTGTTTTTT.

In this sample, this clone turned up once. The CDR3: CASSREGSGVTSTDTQYF. The CDR3 DNA sequence: TGTGCCAGCAGTCGTGAGGGTAGCGGGGTCACTAGCACAGATACGCAGTATTTT. V usage is TRBV7-3 and J usage is TRBJ2-3; 8 nucleotides agree with TRBD2. Germline loops: CDR1 SGHTA, CDR2 FQGTGA. Losses at the gene ends were 6 bases for V and 0 bases for J; bases not matched to a gene: 14. The CDR3 is made up of 18 amino acids.

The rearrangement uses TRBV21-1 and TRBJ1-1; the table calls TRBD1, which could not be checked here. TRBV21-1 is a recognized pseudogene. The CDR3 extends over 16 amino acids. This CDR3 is CASSKVGDRENTEAFF. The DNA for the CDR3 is TGTGCCAGCAGCAAAGTTGGGGACAGGGAGAACACTGAAGCTTTCTTT.